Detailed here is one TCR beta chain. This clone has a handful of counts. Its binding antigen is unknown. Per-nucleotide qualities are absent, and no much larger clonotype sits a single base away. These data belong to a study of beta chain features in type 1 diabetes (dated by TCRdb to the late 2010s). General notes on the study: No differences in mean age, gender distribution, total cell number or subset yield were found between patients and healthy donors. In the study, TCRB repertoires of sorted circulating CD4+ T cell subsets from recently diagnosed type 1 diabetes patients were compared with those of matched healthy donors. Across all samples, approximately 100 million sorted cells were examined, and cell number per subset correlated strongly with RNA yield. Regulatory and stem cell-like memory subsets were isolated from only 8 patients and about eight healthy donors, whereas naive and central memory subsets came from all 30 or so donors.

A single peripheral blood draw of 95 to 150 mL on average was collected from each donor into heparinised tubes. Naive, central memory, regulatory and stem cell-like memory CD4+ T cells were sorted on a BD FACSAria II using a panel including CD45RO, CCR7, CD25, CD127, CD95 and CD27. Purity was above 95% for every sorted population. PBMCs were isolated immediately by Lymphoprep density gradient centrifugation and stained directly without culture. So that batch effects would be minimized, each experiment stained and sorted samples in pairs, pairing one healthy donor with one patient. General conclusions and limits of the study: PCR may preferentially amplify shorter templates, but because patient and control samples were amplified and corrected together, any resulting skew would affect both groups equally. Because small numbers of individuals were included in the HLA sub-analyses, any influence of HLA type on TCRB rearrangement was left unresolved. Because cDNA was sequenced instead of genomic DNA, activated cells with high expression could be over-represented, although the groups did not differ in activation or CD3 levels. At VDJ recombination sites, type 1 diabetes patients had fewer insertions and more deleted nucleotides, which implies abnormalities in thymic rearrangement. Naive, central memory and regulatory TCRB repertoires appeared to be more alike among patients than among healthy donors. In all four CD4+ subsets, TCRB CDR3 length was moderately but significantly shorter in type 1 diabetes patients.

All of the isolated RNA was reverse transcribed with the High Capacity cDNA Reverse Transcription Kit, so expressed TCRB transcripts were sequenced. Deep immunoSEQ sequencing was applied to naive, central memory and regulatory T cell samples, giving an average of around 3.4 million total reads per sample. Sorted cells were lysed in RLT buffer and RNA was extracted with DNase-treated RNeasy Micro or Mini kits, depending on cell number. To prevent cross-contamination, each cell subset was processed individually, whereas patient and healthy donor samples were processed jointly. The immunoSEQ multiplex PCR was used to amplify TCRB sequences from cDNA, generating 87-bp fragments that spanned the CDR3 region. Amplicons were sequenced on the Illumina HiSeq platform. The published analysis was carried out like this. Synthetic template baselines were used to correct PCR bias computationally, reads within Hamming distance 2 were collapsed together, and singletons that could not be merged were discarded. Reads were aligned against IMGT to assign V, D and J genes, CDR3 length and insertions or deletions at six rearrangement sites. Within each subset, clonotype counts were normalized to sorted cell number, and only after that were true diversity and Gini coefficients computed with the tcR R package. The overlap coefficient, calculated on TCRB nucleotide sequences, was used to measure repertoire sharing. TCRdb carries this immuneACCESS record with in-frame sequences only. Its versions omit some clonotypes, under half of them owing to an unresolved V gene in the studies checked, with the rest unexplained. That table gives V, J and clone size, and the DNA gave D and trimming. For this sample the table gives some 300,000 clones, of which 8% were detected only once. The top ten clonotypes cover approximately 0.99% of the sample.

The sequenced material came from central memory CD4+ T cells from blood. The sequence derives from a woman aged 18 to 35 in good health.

For the CDR3, the sequence is CASSQLRGGLETQYF. The DNA reads as follows: TGCGCCAGCAGCCAACTCCGGGGAGGGTTGGAGACCCAGTACTTC. The V and J genes are TRBV4-1 and TRBJ2-5; 7 bases in the junction line up with TRBD2. Per the germline V gene, MGHRA is the CDR1 and YSYEKL is the CDR2. Measured from the cysteine to the phenylalanine, the CDR3 is 15 residues long. Only the CDR3 DNA stays, 45 bases, in frame from base 1. V ends up 2 bases short and J 5 bases short, with an unmatched junction base count of 8.